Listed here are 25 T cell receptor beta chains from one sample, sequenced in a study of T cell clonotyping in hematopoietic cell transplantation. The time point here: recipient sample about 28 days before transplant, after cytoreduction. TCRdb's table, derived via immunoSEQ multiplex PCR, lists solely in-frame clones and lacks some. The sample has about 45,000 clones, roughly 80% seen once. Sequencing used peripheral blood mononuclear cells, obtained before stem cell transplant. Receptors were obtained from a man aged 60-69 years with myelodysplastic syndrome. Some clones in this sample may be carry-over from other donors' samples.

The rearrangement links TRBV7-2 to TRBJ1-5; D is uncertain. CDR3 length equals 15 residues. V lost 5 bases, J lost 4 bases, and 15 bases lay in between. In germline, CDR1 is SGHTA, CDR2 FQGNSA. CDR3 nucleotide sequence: TGTGCCAGCAGCCGCCAAGGGAGTTTTAATCAGCCCCAGCATTTT. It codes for CASSRQGSFNQPQHF.

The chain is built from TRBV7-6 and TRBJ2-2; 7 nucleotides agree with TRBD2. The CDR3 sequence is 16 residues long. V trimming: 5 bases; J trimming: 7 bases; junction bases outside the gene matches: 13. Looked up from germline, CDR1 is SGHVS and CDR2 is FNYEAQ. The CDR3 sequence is CASSPLRGSGGGELFF. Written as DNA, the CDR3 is TGTGCCAGCAGCCCGCTGCGGGGGTCGGGAGGCGGGGAGCTGTTTTTT. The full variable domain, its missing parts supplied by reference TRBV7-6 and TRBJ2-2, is GAGVSQSPRYKVTKRGQDVALRCDPISGHVSLYWYRQALGQGPEFLTYFNYEAQQDKSGLPNDRFSAERPEGSISTLTIQRTEQRDSAMYRCASSPLRGSGGGELFFGEGSRLTVL.

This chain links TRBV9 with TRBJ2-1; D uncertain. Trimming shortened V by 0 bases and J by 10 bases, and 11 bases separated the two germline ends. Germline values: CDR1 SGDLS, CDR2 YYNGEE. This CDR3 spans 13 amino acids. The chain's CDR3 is CASSVGGFGEQFF. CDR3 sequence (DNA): TGTGCCAGCAGCGTAGGAGGCTTCGGGGAGCAGTTCTTC.

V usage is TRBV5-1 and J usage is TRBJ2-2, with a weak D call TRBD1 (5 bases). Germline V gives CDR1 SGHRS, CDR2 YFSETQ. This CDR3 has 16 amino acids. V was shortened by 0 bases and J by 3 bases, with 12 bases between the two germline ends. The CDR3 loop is CASSLGTLTDTGELFF. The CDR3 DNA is TGCGCCAGCAGCTTGGGTACCTTGACAGACACCGGGGAGCTGTTTTTT.

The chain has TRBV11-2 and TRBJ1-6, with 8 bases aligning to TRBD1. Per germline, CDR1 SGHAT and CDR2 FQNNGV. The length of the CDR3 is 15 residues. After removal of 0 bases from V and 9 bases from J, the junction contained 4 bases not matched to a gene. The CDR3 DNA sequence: TGTGCCAGCAGCTTAGAGGCAGGGGGCACTTCACCCCTCCACTTT. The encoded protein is CASSLEAGGTSPLHF.

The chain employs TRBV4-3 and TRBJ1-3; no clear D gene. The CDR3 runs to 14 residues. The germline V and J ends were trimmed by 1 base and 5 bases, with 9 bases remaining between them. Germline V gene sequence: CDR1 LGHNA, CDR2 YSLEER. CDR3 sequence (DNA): TGCGCCAGCAGCCAAGGAGATCTCAGAAACACCATATATTTT. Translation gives CASSQGDLRNTIYF.

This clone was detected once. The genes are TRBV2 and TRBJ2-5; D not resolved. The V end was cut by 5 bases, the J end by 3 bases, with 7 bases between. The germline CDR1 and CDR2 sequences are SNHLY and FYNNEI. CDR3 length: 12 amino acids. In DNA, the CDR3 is TGTGCCAGCAGTTACTCGGAAGAGACCCAGTACTTC. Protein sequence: CASSYSEETQYF.

The CDR3 DNA reads TGTGCCAGCACATTCTATGGGGAGCAGTACTTC. Its protein is CASTFYGEQYF. The chain is built from TRBV25-1 and TRBJ2-7; D remains ambiguous. CDR3 size: 11 residues. The V and J ends lost 7 bases and 7 bases respectively, with 11 bases between them. The germline V gene encodes CDR1 MGHDK and CDR2 SYGVNS.

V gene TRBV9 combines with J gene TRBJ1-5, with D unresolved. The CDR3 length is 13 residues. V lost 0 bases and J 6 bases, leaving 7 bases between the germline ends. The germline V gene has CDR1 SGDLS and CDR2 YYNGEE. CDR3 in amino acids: CASSVDPSQPQHF. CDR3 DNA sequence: TGTGCCAGCAGCGTAGATCCCTCTCAGCCCCAGCATTTT.

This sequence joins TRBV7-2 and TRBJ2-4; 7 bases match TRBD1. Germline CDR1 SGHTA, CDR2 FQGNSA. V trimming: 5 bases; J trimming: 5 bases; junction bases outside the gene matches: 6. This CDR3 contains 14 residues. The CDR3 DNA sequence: TGTGCCAGCAGCAAATCGGGACAGCAAAACATTCAGTACTTC. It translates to CASSKSGQQNIQYF. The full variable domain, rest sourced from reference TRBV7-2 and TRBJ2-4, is GAGVSQSPSNKVTEKGKDVELRCDPISGHTALYWYRQSLGQGLEFLIYFQGNSAPDKSGLPSDRFSAERTGGSVSTLTIQRTQQEDSAVYLCASSKSGQQNIQYFGAGTRLSVL.

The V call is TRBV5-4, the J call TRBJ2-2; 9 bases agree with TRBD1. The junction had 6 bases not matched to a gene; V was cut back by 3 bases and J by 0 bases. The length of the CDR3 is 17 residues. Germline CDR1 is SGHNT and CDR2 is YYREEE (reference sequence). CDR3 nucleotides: TGTGCCAGCAGCTCGGACAGGGGCCTGACGAACACCGGGGAGCTGTTTTTT. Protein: CASSSDRGLTNTGELFF. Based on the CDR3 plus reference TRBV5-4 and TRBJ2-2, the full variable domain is ETGVTQSPTHLIKTRGQQVTLRCSSQSGHNTVSWYQQALGQGPQFIFQYYREEENGRGNFPPRFSGLQFPNYSSELNVNALELDDSALYLCASSSDRGLTNTGELFFGEGSRLTVL.

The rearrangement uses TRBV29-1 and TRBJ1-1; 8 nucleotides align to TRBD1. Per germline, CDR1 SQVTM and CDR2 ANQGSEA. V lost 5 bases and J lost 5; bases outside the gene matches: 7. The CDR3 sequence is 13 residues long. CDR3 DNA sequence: TGCAGCGTTTGGCAGGGGGCCTGGACTGAAGCTTTCTTT. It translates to CSVWQGAWTEAFF.

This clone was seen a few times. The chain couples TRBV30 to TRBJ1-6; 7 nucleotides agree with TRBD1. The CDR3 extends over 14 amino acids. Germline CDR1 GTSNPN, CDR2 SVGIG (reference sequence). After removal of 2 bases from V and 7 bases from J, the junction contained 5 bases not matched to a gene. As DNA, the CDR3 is TGTGCCTGGAGTCCGACAGGGTTCAATTCACCCCTCCACTTT. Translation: CAWSPTGFNSPLHF.

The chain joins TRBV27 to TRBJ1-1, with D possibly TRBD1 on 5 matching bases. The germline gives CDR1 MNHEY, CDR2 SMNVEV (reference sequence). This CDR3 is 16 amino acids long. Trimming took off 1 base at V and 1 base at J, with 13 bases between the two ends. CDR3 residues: CASSLLGFGANTEAFF. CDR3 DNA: TGTGCCAGCAGTTTATTGGGGTTTGGGGCGAACACTGAAGCTTTCTTT.

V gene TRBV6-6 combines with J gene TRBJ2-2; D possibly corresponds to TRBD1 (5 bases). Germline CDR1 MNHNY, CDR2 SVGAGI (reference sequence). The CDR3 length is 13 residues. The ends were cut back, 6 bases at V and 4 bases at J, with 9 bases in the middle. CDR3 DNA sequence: TGTGCCAGCAGAGGTGGGGCCACCGGGGAGCTGTTTTTT. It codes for CASRGGATGELFF.

In nucleotides, the CDR3 is TGTGCCAGCAGCTCCACTCGACAGCCCGAGGGGACCCAGTACTTC. The encoded protein is CASSSTRQPEGTQYF. The rearrangement uses TRBV6-5 and TRBJ2-5; either TRBD1 or TRBD2 may fit D (5 bases each). Trimming removed 6 bases from V and 7 bases from J, with 21 bases in between. The germline gives CDR1 MNHEY, CDR2 SVGAGI. The CDR3 extends over 15 amino acids.

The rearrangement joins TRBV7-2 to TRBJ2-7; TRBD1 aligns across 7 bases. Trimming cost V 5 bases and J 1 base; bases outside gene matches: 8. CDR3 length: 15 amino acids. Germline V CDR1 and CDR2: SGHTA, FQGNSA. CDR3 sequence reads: CASSPNRGRSYEQYF. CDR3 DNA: TGTGCCAGCAGCCCCAACAGGGGAAGGTCCTACGAGCAGTACTTC.

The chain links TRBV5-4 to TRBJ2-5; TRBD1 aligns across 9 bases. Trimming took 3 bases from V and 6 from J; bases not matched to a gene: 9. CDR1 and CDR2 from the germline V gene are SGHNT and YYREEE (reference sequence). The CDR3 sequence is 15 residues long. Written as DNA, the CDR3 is TGTGCCAGCAGCTCGGACAGGGGAGCACGAAAGACCCAGTACTTC. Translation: CASSSDRGARKTQYF.

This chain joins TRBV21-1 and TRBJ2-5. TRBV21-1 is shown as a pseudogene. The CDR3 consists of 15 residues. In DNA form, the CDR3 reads TGTGCCAGCACCGCTTGGGGGGCGAGGCGAGAGACCCAGTACTTC. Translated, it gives CASTAWGARRETQYF.

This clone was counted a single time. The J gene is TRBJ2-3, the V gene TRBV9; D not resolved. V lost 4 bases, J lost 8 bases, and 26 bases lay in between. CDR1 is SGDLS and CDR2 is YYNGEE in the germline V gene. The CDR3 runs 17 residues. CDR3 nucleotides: TGTGCCAGCAGCATCGGACGGTCTCTACCCGGCAGTTCTACGCAGTATTTT. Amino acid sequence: CASSIGRSLPGSSTQYF.

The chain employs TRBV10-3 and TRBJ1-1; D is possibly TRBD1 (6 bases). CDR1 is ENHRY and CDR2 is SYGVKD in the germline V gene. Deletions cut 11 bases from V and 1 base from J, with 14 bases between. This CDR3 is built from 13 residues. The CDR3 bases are TGTGCCGTCCATGGACAGTCGAACACTGAAGCTTTCTTT. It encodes CAVHGQSNTEAFF.

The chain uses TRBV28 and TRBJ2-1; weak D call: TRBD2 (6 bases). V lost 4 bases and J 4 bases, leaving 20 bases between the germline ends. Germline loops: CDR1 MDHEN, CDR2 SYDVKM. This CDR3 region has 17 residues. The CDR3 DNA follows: TGTGCCAGCAGTTACTCCCGCGGGGCCGGGGCGTACAATGAGCAGTTCTTC. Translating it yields CASSYSRGAGAYNEQFF. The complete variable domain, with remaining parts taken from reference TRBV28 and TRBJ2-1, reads DVKVTQSSRYLVKRTGEKVFLECVQDMDHENMFWYRQDPGLGLRLIYFSYDVKMKEKGDIPEGYSVSREKKERFSLILESASTNQTSMYLCASSYSRGAGAYNEQFFGPGTRLTVL.

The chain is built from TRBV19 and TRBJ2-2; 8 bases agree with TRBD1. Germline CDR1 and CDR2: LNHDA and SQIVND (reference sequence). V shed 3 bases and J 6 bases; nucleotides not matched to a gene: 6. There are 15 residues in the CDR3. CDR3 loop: CASSMLGTGPGELFF. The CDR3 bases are TGTGCCAGTAGTATGTTGGGGACAGGTCCCGGGGAGCTGTTTTTT.

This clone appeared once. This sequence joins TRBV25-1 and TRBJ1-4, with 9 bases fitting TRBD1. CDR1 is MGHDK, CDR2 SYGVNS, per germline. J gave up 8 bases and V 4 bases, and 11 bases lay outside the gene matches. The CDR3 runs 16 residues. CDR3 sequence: CASSGYLQGAGEKLFF. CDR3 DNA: TGTGCCAGCAGTGGCTACCTACAGGGGGCAGGGGAAAAACTGTTTTTT.

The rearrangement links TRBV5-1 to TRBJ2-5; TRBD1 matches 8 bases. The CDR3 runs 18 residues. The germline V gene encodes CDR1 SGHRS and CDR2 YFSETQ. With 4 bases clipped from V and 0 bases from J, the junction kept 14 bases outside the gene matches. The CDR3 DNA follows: TGCGCCAGCAGCCGGACGGACAGGGCCTCGGTTTACCAAGAGACCCAGTACTTC. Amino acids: CASSRTDRASVYQETQYF.